This T cell receptor (beta chain) came from a study of T cell changes during pregnancy in multiple sclerosis. The method was immunoSEQ multiplex PCR; TCRdb's version includes in-frame clones alone and lacks a portion of them. The sample lists over 75,000 clones; around 92% were seen once. The material was peripheral blood, obtained in the first trimester of pregnancy. The sequence came from a female donor with multiple sclerosis, enrolled in a pregnancy study.

For the CDR3, the DNA is TGTGCCAGCAGAAGGGCTTCGGGGGGGGTGTCTGGCTACACCTTC. The encoded protein is CASRRASGGVSGYTF. The chain combines TRBV27 with TRBJ1-2; D perhaps matches TRBD1 (5 bases). The CDR3 has 15 residues. The germline CDR1 and CDR2 sequences are MNHEY and SMNVEV (reference sequence). The germline V and J ends were trimmed by 6 bases and 7 bases, with 21 bases remaining between them.